These T cell receptor beta chains were read from a single sample in a study of blood T cell repertoires in COVID-19. The method was immunoSEQ multiplex PCR; TCRdb's version includes in-frame clones alone and lacks a portion of them. Of about 110,000 clones in the sample, about 90% were seen once. The sample taken for sequencing was peripheral blood. The receptors derive from a man aged 35 to 55 with active or convalescent COVID-19. Each CDR3 is given with its conserved first and last residue. The D gene is left open where the match is weak. A row's size may be missing; if present it is once, few, many or a size class.

TRBV2	-	TRBD2	TRBJ2-1	15	TGTGCCAGCAGCGATGGACTAGCGGGGTACAATGAGCAGTTCTTC	CASSDGLAGYNEQFF
TRBV7-2	-	TRBD2	TRBJ2-7	14	TGTGCCAGCAGCTCAGCGGGAGGGCCGTACGAGCAGTACTTC	CASSSAGGPYEQYF
TRBV5-1	-	-	TRBJ1-1	14	TGCGCCAGCAGCGCCCAGGGGTTGAACACTGAAGCTTTCTTT	CASSAQGLNTEAFF
TRBV6-6	-	TRBD1	TRBJ2-5	15	TGTGCCAGCAGTCCCCGGGACAGTGGGGAGAGGACCCAGTACTTC	CASSPRDSGERTQYF
TRBV27	-	TRBD1	TRBJ1-5	15	TGTGCCAGCAAATTGGCCGAACAGGGGCATCAGCCCCAGCATTTT	CASKLAEQGHQPQHF
TRBV6-5	-	TRBD1	TRBJ1-2	16	TGTGCCAGCAGTTCTTACCCCGGGACAGTCAACTATGGCTACACCTTC	CASSSYPGTVNYGYTF
TRBV2	once	TRBD1	TRBJ1-2	14	TGTGCCAGCAGTGCAGGCAGGGGGAACTATGGCTACACCTTC	CASSAGRGNYGYTF
TRBV6-4	-	TRBD1	TRBJ2-7	13	TGTGCCAGCAGTTCGGGACAGGGAGGCGAGCAGTACTTC	CASSSGQGGEQYF
TRBV6-1	few	TRBD1	TRBJ1-1	13	TGTGCCAGCAGTGAGCAGGGGGCGCGGGGAGCTTTCTTT	CASSEQGARGAFF
TRBV9	-	TRBD2	TRBJ2-7	15	TGTGCCAGCAGCCCGCAAGGACTAGCGGACTACGAGCAGTACTTC	CASSPQGLADYEQYF
TRBV6-1	-	-	TRBJ1-1	18	TGTGCCAGCAGTGAACAGGGGTGGGGGGGAGCTCCGAGGACTGAAGCTTTCTTT	CASSEQGWGGAPRTEAFF
TRBV7-2	-	TRBD2	TRBJ2-2	18	TGTGCCAGCAGCCTTTATCCTCGACTAGCGGGAGTCACCGGGGAGCTGTTTTTT	CASSLYPRLAGVTGELFF
TRBV5-1	-	TRBD2	TRBJ2-1	15	TGCGCCAGCTCCGGCCTAGCGGGAGTAAGTAATGAGCAGTTCTTC	CASSGLAGVSNEQFF
TRBV5-4	-	TRBD2	TRBJ2-5	16	TGTGCCAGCAGCCCTATTCCGGGACTAGGGAAAGAGACCCAGTACTTC	CASSPIPGLGKETQYF
TRBV5-1	-	TRBD1	TRBJ1-5	17	TGCGCCAGCAGCGTCTACCCGGGACAGGGGACCAATCAGCCCCAGCATTTT	CASSVYPGQGTNQPQHF
TRBV29-1	-	TRBD2	TRBJ2-3	14	TGCAGCGTTCAACCGGGGGGTGTTACAGATACGCAGTATTTT	CSVQPGGVTDTQYF
TRBV5-4	-	TRBD2	TRBJ2-1	17	TGTGCCAGCAGCTCCCGGACTAGCGGGAGGGCCTACAATGAGCAGTTCTTC	CASSSRTSGRAYNEQFF
TRBV16	-	-	TRBJ2-5	12	TGTGCCAGCAGCCCAGTTCGGGGGACCCAGTACTTC	CASSPVRGTQYF
TRBV2	once	-	TRBJ1-4	14	TGTGCCAGCAGTGAAGTGGTAGGGGGAGAAAAACTGTTTTTT	CASSEVVGGEKLFF
TRBV28	-	-	TRBJ2-7	13	TGTGCCAGCAGTTGGACAGCAGCCTACGAGCAGTACTTC	CASSWTAAYEQYF
TRBV13	few	-	TRBJ2-5	15	TGTGCCAGCAGTTTCAGACGGCGAGGGCGGGAGACCCAGTACTTC	CASSFRRRGRETQYF
TRBV24-1	-	TRBD1	TRBJ2-7	15	TGTGCCACCAGTGATCCAGGGACAGGTATCTACGAGCAGTACTTC	CATSDPGTGIYEQYF
TRBV2	few	-	TRBJ1-1	12	TGTGCCAGCAGAAGGGGGGGCACTGAAGCTTTCTTT	CASRRGGTEAFF
TRBV15	once	TRBD2	TRBJ2-3	16	TGTGCCACCAGCAGGAATAGCGGGAAGAGCACAGATACGCAGTATTTT	CATSRNSGKSTDTQYF
TRBV27	-	TRBD1	TRBJ2-5	13	TGTGCCAGCAGAGCCGGGACAGGAGCCCAAGAGAACTTC	CASRAGTGAQENF
TRBV25-1	-	-	TRBJ2-1	17	TGTGCCAGCAGTGAATTTGAGGCGAGGGAATGGGGTAATGAGCAGTTCTTC	CASSEFEAREWGNEQFF
TRBV12-5	-	-	TRBJ2-2	13	TGTGCTAGTGGATTAGGGGACACCGGGGAGCTGTTTTTT	CASGLGDTGELFF
TRBV6-9	once	-	TRBJ1-5	16	TGTGCCAGCAGTTATCACATCATTCTATGGAGTCAGCCCCAGCATTTT	CASSYHIILWSQPQHF
TRBV7-9	-	-	TRBJ2-2	15	TGTGCCAGCAGCTTAGCGCAGGCAGCCACCGGGGAGCTGTTTTTT	CASSLAQAATGELFF
TRBV9	-	-	TRBJ1-1	13	TGTGCCAGCAGCGTAAACAGTAACACTGAAGCTTTCTTT	CASSVNSNTEAFF
TRBV10-1	-	-	TRBJ2-7	10	TGCGCCTCCTGGGAAAGGGGTACGTACTTC	CASWERGTYF
TRBV7-9	-	TRBD2	TRBJ2-2	15	TGTGCCAGCAGCTCGATAGCGGGAGATTCCGGGGAGCTGTTTTTT	CASSSIAGDSGELFF
TRBV5-1	-	TRBD1	TRBJ2-3	16	TGCGCCAGCAGCTTCACCGGGACAGGGGGTATTGATACGCAGTATTTT	CASSFTGTGGIDTQYF
TRBV5-6	-	-	TRBJ2-1	12	TGTGCCAGCAGCCTAGTGACTACTGAGCAGTTCTTC	CASSLVTTEQFF
TRBV6-5	-	-	TRBJ1-4	12	TGTGCCGTAGGGACGGGAGGGGAAAAACTGTTTTTT	CAVGTGGEKLFF
TRBV7-2	-	-	TRBJ2-2	18	TGTGCCAGCAGCGTCACCAGGGTCACTAGCCCAAACACCGGGGAGCTGTTTTTT	CASSVTRVTSPNTGELFF